A selection of T cell receptor beta chains follows, all from one sample in a study of shared clonotypes between healthy human individuals. TCRdb's copy holds only in-frame clones and misses some; the assay was immunoSEQ multiplex PCR. Of about 2 million clones listed, over 85% are singletons. The sequencing input was naive CD8+ T cells sorted from blood. All receptors derive from a man between 18 and 29 years old in good health. The conserved cysteine and the conserved F or W are not part of the CDR3 here. Clone size, where shown, is once, few, many, or a class for clones that have expanded.

len	v_gene	abundance	j_gene	CDR3aa
11	TRBV5-4	-	TRBJ2-7	ASSPQGSYEQY
13	TRBV5-5	-	TRBJ2-1	ASSEGTSGYNEQF
15	TRBV4-1	-	TRBJ2-1	ASSQDWPSGFHNEQF
12	TRBV11-2	-	TRBJ2-7	ASSLGSGNYEQY
14	TRBV19	-	TRBJ2-6	ASSVDRDSGANVLT
11	TRBV9	-	TRBJ1-1	ASSAYPDTEAF
12	TRBV7-9	-	TRBJ1-3	ASSSTGPGNTIY
9	TRBV7-9	-	TRBJ1-4	ACRGDEKLF
14	TRBV27	-	TRBJ2-1	ASTLGAPISYNEQF
16	TRBV9	once	TRBJ2-5	ASSGEGGSAGEQETQY